Detailed here is one T cell receptor beta chain. The CDR3 consists of 15 residues. Germline CDR1 reads MGHRA; CDR2 reads YSYEKL. J gave up 2 bases and V 2 bases, and 2 bases lay outside the gene matches. The sample comes from a study of cytomegalovirus exposure and HLA in healthy donors. PCR used 60 Vbeta primers and 13 Jbeta primers. Sequencing used immunoSEQ multiplex PCR; TCRdb keeps in-frame clones, though not all of them. The listing records some 72,000 clones. The sequenced material came from PBMCs. The sequence came from a man between 25 and 39 years old in good health and CMV-seronegative. This chain connects TRBV4-1 to TRBJ2-3; 9 nucleotides agree with TRBD2. Written as DNA, the CDR3 is TGCGCCAGCAGCCAATGGGGACTAGCCACAGATACGCAGTATTTT. Its protein product is CASSQWGLATDTQYF.